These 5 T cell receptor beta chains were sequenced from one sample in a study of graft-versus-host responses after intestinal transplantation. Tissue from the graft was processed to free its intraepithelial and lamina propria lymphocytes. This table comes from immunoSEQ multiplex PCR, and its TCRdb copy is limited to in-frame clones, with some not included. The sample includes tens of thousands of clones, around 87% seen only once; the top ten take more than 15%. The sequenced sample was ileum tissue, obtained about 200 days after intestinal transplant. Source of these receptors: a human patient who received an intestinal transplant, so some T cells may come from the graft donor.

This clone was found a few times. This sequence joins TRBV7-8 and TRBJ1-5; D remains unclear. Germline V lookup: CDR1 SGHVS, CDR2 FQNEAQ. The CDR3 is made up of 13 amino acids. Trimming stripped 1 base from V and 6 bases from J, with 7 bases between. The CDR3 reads CASSLERGQPQHF. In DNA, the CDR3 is TGTGCCAGCAGCTTAGAGCGCGGTCAGCCCCAGCATTTT. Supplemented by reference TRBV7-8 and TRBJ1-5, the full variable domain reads GAGVSQSPRYKVAKRGQDVALRCDPISGHVSLFWYQQALGQGPEFLTYFQNEAQLDKSGLPSDRFFAERPEGSVSTLKIQRTQQEDSAVYLCASSLERGQPQHFGDGTRLSIL.

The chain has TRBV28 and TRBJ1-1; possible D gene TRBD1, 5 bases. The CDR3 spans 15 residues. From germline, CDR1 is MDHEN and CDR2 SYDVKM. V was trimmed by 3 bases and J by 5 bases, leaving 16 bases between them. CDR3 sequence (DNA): TGTGCCAGCAGTTTTTCCCGAAGGGGAGGGACTGAAGCTTTCTTT. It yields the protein CASSFSRRGGTEAFF.

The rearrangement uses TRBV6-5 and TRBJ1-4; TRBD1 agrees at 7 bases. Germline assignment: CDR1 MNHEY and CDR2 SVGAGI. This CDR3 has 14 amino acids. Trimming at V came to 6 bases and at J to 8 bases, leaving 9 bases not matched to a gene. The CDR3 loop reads CASRYTGDWEKLFF. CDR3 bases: TGTGCCAGCAGATATACAGGGGATTGGGAAAAACTGTTTTTT.

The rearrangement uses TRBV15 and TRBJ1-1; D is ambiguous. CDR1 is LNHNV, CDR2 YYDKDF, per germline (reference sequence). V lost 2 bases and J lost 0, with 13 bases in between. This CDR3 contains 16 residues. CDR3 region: CATSRSSLGVNTEAFF. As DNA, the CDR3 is TGTGCCACCAGCAGATCGTCGTTGGGAGTGAACACTGAAGCTTTCTTT. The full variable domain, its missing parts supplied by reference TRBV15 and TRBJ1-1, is DAMVIQNPRYQVTQFGKPVTLSCSQTLNHNVMYWYQQKSSQAPKLLFHYYDKDFNNEADTPDNFQSRRPNTSFCFLDIRSPGLGDTAMYLCATSRSSLGVNTEAFFGQGTRLTVV.

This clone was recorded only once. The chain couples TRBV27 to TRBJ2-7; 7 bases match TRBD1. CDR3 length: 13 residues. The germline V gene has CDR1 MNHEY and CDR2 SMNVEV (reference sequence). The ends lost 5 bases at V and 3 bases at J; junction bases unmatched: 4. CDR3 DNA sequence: TGTGCCAGCAGTATCGGACAGGTCTACGAGCAGTACTTC. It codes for CASSIGQVYEQYF.